The next 4 T cell receptor beta chains were all read from a single sample in a study of regulatory T cells in long-lasting Graves disease (dated by TCRdb to the early 2020s). The library came from multiplex PCR. Sequencing was carried out with an Illumina HiSeq 4000. To build TCR beta libraries, CDR3 regions were amplified by Arm-PCR using iRepertoire HTBI primers. TCRdb ran its own pipeline on the public reads, namely fastp trimming at Q25 and MiXCR clone calling, and kept in-frame beta chains. All rows with the same CDR3 protein become a single entry with the most common DNA and genes. A total of about 300,000 distinct CDR3 sequences appear in this sample, 20% to 25% of them only once. More than 50% of the sample is taken by the ten largest. This specimen's time point label, per the study, means: persistent/refractory GD, antithyroid drugs over 5 years with positive TRAb. RNA was extracted from PBMCs in TRIzol for both TCR sequencing and RNA sequencing.

Material: peripheral blood mononuclear cells (PBMCs), obtained when the disease was refractory, from a patient treated with antithyroid drugs. The origin of the receptors is a female donor with Graves disease.

This clonotype was seen more than once but under ten times. This chain joins TRBV6-2 or TRBV6-3 and TRBJ2-7; 14 bases are a match to TRBD2. V lost 0 bases and J lost 4; bases outside the gene matches: 17. Looked up from germline, CDR1 is MNHEY and CDR2 is SVGEGT. This CDR3 region has 21 residues. In DNA, the CDR3 is TGTGCCAGCAGTTACTCTAGCATGCCGGGACTAGCGGGAGCGGGGGCTTACGAGCAGTACTTC. It is translated as CASSYSSMPGLAGAGAYEQYF.

In this sample, this clonotype turned up many times. The chain combines TRBV7-8 with TRBJ1-1; D possibly corresponds to TRBD1 (5 bases). From germline, CDR1 is SGHVS and CDR2 FQNEAQ. The V gene lost 6 bases and the J gene lost 4 bases, with 12 bases spanning the gap. The length of the CDR3 is 13 residues. CDR3 sequence: CASSSTVGTEAFF. In nucleotides, the CDR3 is TGTGCCAGCAGTTCGACAGTCGGCACTGAAGCTTTCTTT.

This clonotype was seen more than once but under ten times. The genes are TRBV5-6 and TRBJ1-4; TRBD1 agrees at 9 bases. V lost 4 bases and J lost 6; bases outside the gene matches: 7. CDR1 is SGHDT, CDR2 YYEEEE, per germline. The CDR3 is made up of 15 amino acids. CDR3 bases: TGTGCCAGCAGCCCGCAATGGACAGGGGATGAAAAACTGTTTTTT. Protein product: CASSPQWTGDEKLFF.

V gene TRBV6-5 combines with J gene TRBJ2-3, with unresolved D. This CDR3 is 16 amino acids long. Germline V CDR1 and CDR2: MNHEY, SVGAGI. Trimming took 0 bases from V and 2 from J, leaving 12 bases between them. CDR3 bases: TGTGCCAGCAGTTACTCCTCTTCCCGCTACACAGATACGCAGTATTTT. It encodes CASSYSSSRYTDTQYF.